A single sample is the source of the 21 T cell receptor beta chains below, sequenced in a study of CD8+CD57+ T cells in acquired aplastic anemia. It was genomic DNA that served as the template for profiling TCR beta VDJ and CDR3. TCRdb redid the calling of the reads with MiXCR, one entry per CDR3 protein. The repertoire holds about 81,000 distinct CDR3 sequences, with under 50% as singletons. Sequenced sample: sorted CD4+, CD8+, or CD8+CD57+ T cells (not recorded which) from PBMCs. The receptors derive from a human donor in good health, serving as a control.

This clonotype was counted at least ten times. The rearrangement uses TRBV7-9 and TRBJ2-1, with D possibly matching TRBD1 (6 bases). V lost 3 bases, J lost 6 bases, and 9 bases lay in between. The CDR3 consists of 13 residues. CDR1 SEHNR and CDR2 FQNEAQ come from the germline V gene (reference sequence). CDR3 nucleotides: TGTGCCAGCAGCTTGAGGGACACCAATGAGCAGTTCTTC. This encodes CASSLRDTNEQFF.

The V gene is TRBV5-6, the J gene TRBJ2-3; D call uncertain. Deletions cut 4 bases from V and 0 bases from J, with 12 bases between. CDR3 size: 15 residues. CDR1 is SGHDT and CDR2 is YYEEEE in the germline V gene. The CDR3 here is CASSVLRESTDTQYF. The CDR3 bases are TGTGCCAGCAGCGTACTAAGGGAAAGCACAGATACGCAGTATTTT.

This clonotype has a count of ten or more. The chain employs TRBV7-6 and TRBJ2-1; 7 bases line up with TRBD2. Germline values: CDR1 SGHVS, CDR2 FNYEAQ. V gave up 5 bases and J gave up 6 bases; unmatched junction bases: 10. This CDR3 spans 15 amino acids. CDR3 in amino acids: CASSLWAGDGNEQFF. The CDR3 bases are TGTGCCAGCAGCCTTTGGGCGGGGGATGGCAATGAGCAGTTCTTC.

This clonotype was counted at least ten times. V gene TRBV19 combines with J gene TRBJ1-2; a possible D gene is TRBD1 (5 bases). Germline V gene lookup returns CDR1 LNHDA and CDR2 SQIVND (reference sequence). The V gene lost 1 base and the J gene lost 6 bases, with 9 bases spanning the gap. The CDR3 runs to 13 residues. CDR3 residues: CASSIGKGHGYTF. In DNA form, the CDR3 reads TGTGCCAGTAGTATAGGGAAGGGGCATGGCTACACCTTC.

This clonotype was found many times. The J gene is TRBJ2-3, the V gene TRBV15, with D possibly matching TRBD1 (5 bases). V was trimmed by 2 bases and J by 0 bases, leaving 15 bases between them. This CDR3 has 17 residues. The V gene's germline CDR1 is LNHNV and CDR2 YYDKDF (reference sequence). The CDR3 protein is CATSRLGQDSSTDTQYF. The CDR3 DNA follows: TGTGCCACCAGCAGACTGGGGCAGGATTCTAGCACAGATACGCAGTATTTT.

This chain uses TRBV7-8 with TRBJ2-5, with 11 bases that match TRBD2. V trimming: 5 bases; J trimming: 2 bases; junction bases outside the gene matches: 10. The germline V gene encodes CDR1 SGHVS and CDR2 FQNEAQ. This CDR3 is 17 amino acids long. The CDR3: CASSPTSSGGSQETQYF. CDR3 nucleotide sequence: TGTGCCAGCAGCCCTACCTCTAGCGGGGGGAGTCAAGAGACCCAGTACTTC.

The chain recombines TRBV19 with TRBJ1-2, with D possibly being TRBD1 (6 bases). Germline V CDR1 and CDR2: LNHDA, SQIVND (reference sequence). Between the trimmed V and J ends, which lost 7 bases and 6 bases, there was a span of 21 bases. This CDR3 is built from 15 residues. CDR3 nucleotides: TGTGCCAGTACCTTTAAGGGACATCCCCAGGATGGCTACACCTTC. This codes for CASTFKGHPQDGYTF.

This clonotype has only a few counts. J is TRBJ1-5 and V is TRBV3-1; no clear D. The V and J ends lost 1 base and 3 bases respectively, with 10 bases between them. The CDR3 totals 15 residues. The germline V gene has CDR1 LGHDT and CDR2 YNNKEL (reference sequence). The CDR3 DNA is TGTGCCAGCAGCCAAGCGGGTGGCCCCAATCAGCCCCAGCATTTT. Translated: CASSQAGGPNQPQHF. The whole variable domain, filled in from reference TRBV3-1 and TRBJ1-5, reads DTAVSQTPKYLVTQMGNDKSIKCEQNLGHDTMYWYKQDSKKFLKIMFSYNNKELIINETVPNRFSPKSPDKAHLNLHINSLELGDSAVYFCASSQAGGPNQPQHFGDGTRLSIL.

This chain's CDR3 is CASGRAGISYEQYF. The CDR3 DNA reads TGTGCCAGTGGGAGGGCAGGGATCTCCTACGAGCAGTACTTC. The chain uses TRBV19 and TRBJ2-7, with 7 nucleotides matching TRBD2. This CDR3 has 14 amino acids. In germline, CDR1 is LNHDA, CDR2 SQIVND (reference sequence). The junction had 7 bases not matched to a gene; V was cut back by 8 bases and J by 0 bases.

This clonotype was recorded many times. The CDR3 DNA follows: TGTGCCACCAGTGATGGGGGAGCTGAAGCTTTCTTT. Protein product: CATSDGGAEAFF. The rearrangement uses TRBV24-1 and TRBJ1-1, with TRBD1 as a possible D gene (5 bases). The CDR3 runs to 12 residues. Germline V lookup: CDR1 KGHDR, CDR2 SFDVKD. V shed 3 bases and J shed 6 bases, with 7 bases lying between them.

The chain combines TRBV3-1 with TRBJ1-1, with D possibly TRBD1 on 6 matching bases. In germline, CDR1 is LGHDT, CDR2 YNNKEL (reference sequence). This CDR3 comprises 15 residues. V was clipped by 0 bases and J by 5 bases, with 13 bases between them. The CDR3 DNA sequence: TGTGCCAGCAGCCAAGATGGGGGTCAGGGGACTGAAGCTTTCTTT. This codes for CASSQDGGQGTEAFF.

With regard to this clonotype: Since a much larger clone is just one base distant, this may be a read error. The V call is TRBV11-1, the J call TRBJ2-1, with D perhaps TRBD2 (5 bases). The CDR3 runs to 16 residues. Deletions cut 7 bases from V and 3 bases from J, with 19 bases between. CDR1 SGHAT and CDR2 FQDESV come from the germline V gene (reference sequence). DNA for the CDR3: TGTGCCAGCACCGCATGGCGGGTGATCTTCTACAATGAGCAGTTCTTC. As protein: CASTAWRVIFYNEQFF.

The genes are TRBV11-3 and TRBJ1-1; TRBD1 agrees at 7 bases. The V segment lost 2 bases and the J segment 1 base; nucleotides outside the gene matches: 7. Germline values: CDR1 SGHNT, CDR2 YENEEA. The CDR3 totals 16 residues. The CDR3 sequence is CASSLLGPGGNTEAFF. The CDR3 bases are TGTGCCAGCAGCTTATTAGGTCCAGGGGGGAACACTGAAGCTTTCTTT.

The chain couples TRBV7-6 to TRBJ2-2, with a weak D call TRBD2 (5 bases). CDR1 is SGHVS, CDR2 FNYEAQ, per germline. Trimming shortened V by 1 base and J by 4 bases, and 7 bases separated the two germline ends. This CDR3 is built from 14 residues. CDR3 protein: CASSLGETTGELFF. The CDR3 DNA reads TGTGCCAGCAGCTTAGGGGAGACCACCGGGGAGCTGTTTTTT.

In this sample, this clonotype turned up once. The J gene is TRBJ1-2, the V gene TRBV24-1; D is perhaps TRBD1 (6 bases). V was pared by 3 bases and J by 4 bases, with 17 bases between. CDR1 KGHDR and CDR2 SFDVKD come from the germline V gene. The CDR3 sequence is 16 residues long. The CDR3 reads CATSDARDKGGYGYTF. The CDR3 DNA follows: TGTGCCACCAGTGATGCCCGGGACAAAGGAGGCTATGGCTACACCTTC.

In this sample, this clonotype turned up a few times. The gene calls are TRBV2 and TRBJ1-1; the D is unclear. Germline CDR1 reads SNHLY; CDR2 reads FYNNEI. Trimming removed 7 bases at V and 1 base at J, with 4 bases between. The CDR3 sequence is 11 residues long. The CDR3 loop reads CASKWNTEAFF. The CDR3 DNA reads TGTGCCAGCAAGTGGAACACTGAAGCTTTCTTT.

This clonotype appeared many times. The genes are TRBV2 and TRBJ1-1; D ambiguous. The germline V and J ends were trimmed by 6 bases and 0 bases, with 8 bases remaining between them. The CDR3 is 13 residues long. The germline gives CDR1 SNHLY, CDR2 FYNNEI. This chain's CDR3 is CASRSEVNTEAFF. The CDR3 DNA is TGTGCCAGCAGGTCTGAGGTGAACACTGAAGCTTTCTTT.

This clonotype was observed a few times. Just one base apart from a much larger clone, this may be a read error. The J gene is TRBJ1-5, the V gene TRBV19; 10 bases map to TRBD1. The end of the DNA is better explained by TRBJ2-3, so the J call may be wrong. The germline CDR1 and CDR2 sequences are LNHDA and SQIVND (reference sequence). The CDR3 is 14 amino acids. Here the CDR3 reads CASSAGQGFQPQYF. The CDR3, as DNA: TGTGCCAGTAGTGCGGGACAGGGGTTTCAGCCCCAGTATTTT.

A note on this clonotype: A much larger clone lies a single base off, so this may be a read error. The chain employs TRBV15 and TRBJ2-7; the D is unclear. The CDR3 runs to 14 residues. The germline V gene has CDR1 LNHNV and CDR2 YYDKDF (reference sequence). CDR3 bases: TGTGCCACCAGCAGAGATTTCCCGGAGTTCGAGCGGTACTTC. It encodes CATSRDFPEFERYF.

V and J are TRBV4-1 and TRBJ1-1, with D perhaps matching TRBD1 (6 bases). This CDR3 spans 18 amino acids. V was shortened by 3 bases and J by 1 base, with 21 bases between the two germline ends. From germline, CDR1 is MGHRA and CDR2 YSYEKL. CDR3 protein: CASSQIKTGPIENTEAFF. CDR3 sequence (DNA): TGCGCCAGCAGCCAGATCAAGACAGGACCGATTGAGAACACTGAAGCTTTCTTT.

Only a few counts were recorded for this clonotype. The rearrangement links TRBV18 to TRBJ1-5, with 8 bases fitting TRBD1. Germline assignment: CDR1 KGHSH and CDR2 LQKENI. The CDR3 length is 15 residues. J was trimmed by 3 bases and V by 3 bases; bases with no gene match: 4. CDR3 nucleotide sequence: TGTGCCAGCTCACCGGGACAGGAGTCCAATCAGCCCCAGCATTTT. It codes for CASSPGQESNQPQHF.